This record covers a single TCR beta chain. Its target is unknown. Germline-derived CDR1 and CDR2 are MDHEN and SYDVKM. The CDR3 is 14 residues long. This sample stems from a study of CXCR3-negative and CXCR3-positive naive CD8 T cells. Study-wide points: Naive cells positive for CXCR3 carried more hydrophobic TRB CDR3s than CXCR3-negative ones. TCR interaction strength was inferred from TRB CDR3 physicochemistry, as CD5 matched across naive subsets. Diversity was high in both naive subsets and much lower in memory cells. For naive cells, CXCR3-negative and CXCR3-positive subsets had similar TRBV-TRBJ usage; for memory cells, usage differed.

Sorting yielded triplicates of 300,000 cells for each CD8+ T cell subset. Through 5' RACE with UMI labels, the TRB cDNA libraries were prepared. TCRdb reprocessed the 5' RACE reads and keeps a single row for each CDR3 protein, giving no DNA. The table for this sample gives roughly 4,800 distinct CDR3 sequences. Sequenced material: naive CXCR3+ CD8+ T cells from blood. Subset noted: CD45RO-CCR7+CD27+CD95- naive CD8+ T cells expressing CXCR3 (TNR3+). The TCR sequence derives from a human donor in good health. Some clones in this sample may be carry-over from other donors' samples. The chain combines TRBV28 with TRBJ1-1. The chain's CDR3 is CASRSLGVGTEAFF.